The clone carrying this T cell receptor beta chain has only a few counts. Its target is unknown. These data are taken from a study of vaccination and CD4 T cells after COVID-19. Across the study: Stimulation used overlapping spike peptides from SARS-CoV-2, HCoV-NL63, HCoV-OC43 and HCoV-229E.

Researchers used the Oncomine TCR Beta short-read assay to sequence DNA from cultured CD4+ T cells. Cultured CD4+ T cells yielded the extracted genomic DNA. TCRdb analysed the PCR reads with MiXCR anew, one entry per CDR3 protein. The table shows about 9,100 distinct CDR3 sequences, with under 50% occurring only once. Treatment denoted: roughly 11-day PBMC culture with coronavirus spike peptide pools or control peptides (ViraFEST assay). Collection of the unexposed donor's CD4+ T cells took place before the COVID-19 pandemic (2011-2018). Germline assignment: CDR1 SGHTA and CDR2 FQGNSA. V gave up 4 bases and J gave up 7 bases, with 10 bases separating them. The CDR3 length is 12 residues.

The sample consisted of CD4+ T cells from blood, cultured in vitro. The chain joins TRBV7-2 to TRBJ1-2; D is undetermined. This sequence was found in a human donor in good health. In nucleotides, the CDR3 is TGTGCCAGCAGCTCGAACATGGGTGGCTACACCTTC. Encoded protein: CASSSNMGGYTF.